This TCR beta chain was found in a study of cytomegalovirus exposure and HLA in healthy donors. Notes on the study in general: In a later analysis, a missense DCLRE1C variant was linked to TCR beta V- and J-gene trimming.

Notes on this clone: What it recognizes is unknown.

Germline-derived CDR1 and CDR2 are DFQATT and SNEGSKA (reference sequence). Trimming removed 3 bases from V and 7 bases from J, with 8 bases in between. The CDR3 runs 11 residues. 60 Vbeta and 13 Jbeta primers were used in PCR. The repertoire was sequenced with immunoSEQ multiplex PCR; TCRdb's copy has only in-frame clones and lacks some. The data show around 120,000 clones, about 80% seen once. V usage is TRBV20-1 and J usage is TRBJ2-3, with D possibly being TRBD1 (5 bases). The TCR sequence derives from a man younger than 35 in good health and CMV-seronegative. Source material: PBMCs. This CDR3 reads CSARGPNTQYF. The CDR3 coding sequence is TGCAGTGCTAGGGGGCCTAATACGCAGTATTTT.